This is a list of T cell receptor beta chains from one sample in a study of T cells in Graves' hyperthyroidism and ophthalmopathy. A single record per CDR3 protein comes from TCRdb applying MiXCR to the multiplex PCR reads. The table has about 380,000 distinct CDR3 sequences, roughly 14% seen once. Material: blood. These receptors originate from a man aged 25-45 years with Graves' hyperthyroidism that later progressed to Graves' ophthalmopathy. CDR3s include the opening cysteine and the closing phenylalanine or tryptophan. The order of the fields is clone size, CDR3 length, V gene, CDR3 protein. Rows may omit the clone size; those that give it use once, few, many or a size class.

>once|17|TRBV19
CASSIDPWGSMNTEALF
>few|16|TRBV27
CASSLGRGRNFHEQYF
>many|16|TRBV7-2
CASSLLAGASTDTQYF
>few|15|TRBV5-5
CASSTGTSGFYEQYF
>many|12|TRBV12-3/TRBV12-4
CASSFVFRAAFF
>many|16|TRBV12-3/TRBV12-4
CASSLGDRASGEKLFF
>few|13|TRBV5-1
CASSSQGSYEQYF
>.|16|TRBV19
CASSGRDRGGYNEQFF
>.|16|TRBV5-1
CASSLGSLPSNEKLFF
>few|13|TRBV6-5
CASSMAGDYEQYF
>few|15|TRBV4-1
CASSHPATRYNEQFF
>many|13|TRBV11-2
CASSLGTVYEQYF
>.|13|TRBV12-3/TRBV12-4
CASSLTGTTEAFF
>.|16|TRBV3-1
CASSQGQGRVLRPAFF
>many|12|TRBV6-4
CASSDNNYGYTF
>many|14|TRBV11-2
CASSPHLLNTEAFF
>few|14|TRBV24-1
CATSDPQGLQTQYF
>few|15|TRBV11-2
CASSWDASKGETQYF
>many|17|TRBV2
CASSEELAGGLGGELFF
>.|15|TRBV5-1
CASSYQGFGNEKLFF
>many|15|TRBV11-2
CASSRRDGTTDTQYF
>many|14|TRBV7-9
CASSGGRISYEQYF
>many|12|TRBV12-3/TRBV12-4
CASSSGLYGYTF
>many|11|TRBV20-1
CSARDSYGYTF
>many|16|TRBV2
CASSGIRLAVQETQYF
>many|15|TRBV15
CATSRRQGLGNTIYF
>many|18|TRBV3-1
CASSLTRRSMGSGNTIYF
>many|21|TRBV6-1
CASSGTMSWRDIENPPGEQYF
>many|15|TRBV5-1
CASSPNVGQGNIQYF
>.|14|TRBV20-1
CSARSGGALKTQYF
>few|14|TRBV6-6
CASSYSEGYNEQFF
>many|15|TRBV7-9
CASSLGAGMNTEAFF
>few|15|TRBV3-1
CASSQDGYPSDEQFF
>many|14|TRBV13
CASSLVTSDTEAFF
>many|13|TRBV11-3
CASSPRVNQPQHF
>many|14|TRBV20-1
CSALRAGSNQPQHF
>.|11|TRBV19
CATTGWDEQFF
>few|20|TRBV6-1
CASSAHPGQGPSSYNSPLHF
>.|17|TRBV6-2/TRBV6-3
CARGTGCPPNSNQPQHF
>.|14|TRBV5-1
CASSSLAGANGQFF
>many|15|TRBV7-6
CASSLATGSNQPQHF
>few|17|TRBV6-1
CASSQPTRGAKTYEQYF
>many|14|TRBV7-8
CASGSRTGLKGAFF
>many|13|TRBV27
CASSFDRDTEAFF
>.|15|TRBV3-1
CASSQVRAGNSPLHF
>many|13|TRBV11-2
CASSLDPWDEQYF
>.|12|TRBV6-1
CASSMTGNIQYF
>few|18|TRBV10-3
CAISDLTGGTGGPDTQYF
>many|15|TRBV6-2/TRBV6-3
CASSYGGGGYNEQFF
>few|17|TRBV20-1
CSARDPLLSGGAYEQYF
>few|12|TRBV7-9
CASSLGPHPQYF
>many|16|TRBV13
CASSLARTGAGNTIYF
>few|16|TRBV5-1
CASSYVAGVVSDTQYF
>many|15|TRBV24-1
CATSGDSHSNQPQHF
>.|14|TRBV19
CASSIVRGGTEAFF
>few|15|TRBV6-1
CASSEAFGGPYEQYF
>.|13|TRBV14
CASSGTVGDTQYF